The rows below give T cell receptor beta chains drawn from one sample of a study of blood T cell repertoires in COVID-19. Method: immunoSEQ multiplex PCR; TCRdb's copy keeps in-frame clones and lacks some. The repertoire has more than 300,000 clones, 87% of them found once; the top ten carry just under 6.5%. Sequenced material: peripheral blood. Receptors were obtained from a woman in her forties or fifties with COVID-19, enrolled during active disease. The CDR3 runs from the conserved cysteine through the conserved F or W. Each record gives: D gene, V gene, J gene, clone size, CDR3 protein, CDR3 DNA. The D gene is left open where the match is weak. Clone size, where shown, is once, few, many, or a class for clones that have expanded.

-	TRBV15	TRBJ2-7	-	CATSREGLDSSYEQYF	TGTGCCACCAGCAGAGAGGGACTCGATAGCTCCTACGAGCAGTACTTC
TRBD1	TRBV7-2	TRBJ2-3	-	CASSHPGTALDTQYF	TGTGCCAGCAGCCATCCGGGGACAGCACTAGATACGCAGTATTTT
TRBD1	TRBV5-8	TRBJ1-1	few	CASSLTGGEAFF	TGTGCCAGCAGCTTGACAGGGGGGGAAGCTTTCTTT
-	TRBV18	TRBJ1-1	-	CASRGQNTEAFF	TGTGCCAGCAGGGGCCAGAACACTGAAGCTTTCTTT
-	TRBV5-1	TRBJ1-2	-	CASSLERLGRGYTF	TGCGCCAGCAGCCTAGAGCGGCTAGGACGTGGCTACACCTTC
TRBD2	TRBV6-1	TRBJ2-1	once	CASSASTGTSGTRGYNEQFF	TGTGCCAGCAGTGCCTCTACCGGGACTAGCGGGACAAGAGGATACAATGAGCAGTTCTTC
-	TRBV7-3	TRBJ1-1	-	CASSLSAGGTEAFF	TGTGCCAGCAGCTTATCGGCGGGGGGTACTGAAGCTTTCTTT
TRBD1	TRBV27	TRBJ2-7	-	CASSPTGSYEQYF	TGTGCCAGCAGTCCGACAGGGAGCTACGAGCAGTACTTC
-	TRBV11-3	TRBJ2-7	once	CASSYRTEKQYF	TGTGCCAGCAGCTACAGGACAGAAAAGCAGTACTTC
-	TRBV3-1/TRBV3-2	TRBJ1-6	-	CASSRSRGSYNSPLHF	TGTGCCAGCAGCCGCTCTAGGGGCTCCTATAATTCACCCCTCCACTTT
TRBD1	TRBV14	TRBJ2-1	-	CASSQDYRTGYNNEQFF	TGTGCCAGCAGCCAAGACTACAGGACAGGGTACAACAATGAGCAGTTCTTC
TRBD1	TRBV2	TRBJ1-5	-	CAGQGQVNQPQHF	TGTGCCGGCCAGGGACAGGTCAATCAGCCCCAGCATTTT
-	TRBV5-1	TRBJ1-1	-	CASSLVDSTEAFF	TGCGCCAGCAGCTTGGTAGACTCCACTGAAGCTTTCTTT
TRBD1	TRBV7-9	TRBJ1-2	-	CASSLGDRGNGYTF	TGTGCCAGCAGCCTAGGGGACAGGGGCAATGGCTACACCTTC
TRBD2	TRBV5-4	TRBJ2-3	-	CASSLEGGADTQYF	TGTGCCAGCAGCTTGGAGGGAGGGGCAGATACGCAGTATTTT
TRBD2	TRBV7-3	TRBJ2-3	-	CASSLRLAGSTDTQYF	TGTGCCAGCAGCTTAAGACTAGCGGGAAGCACAGATACGCAGTATTTT
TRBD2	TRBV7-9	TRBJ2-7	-	CASSPPGLADTYEQYF	TGTGCCAGCAGCCCCCCCGGACTAGCGGATACCTACGAGCAGTACTTC
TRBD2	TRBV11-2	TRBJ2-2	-	CASSIRDYETGELFF	TGTGCCAGCAGCATCCGGGACTACGAAACCGGGGAGCTGTTTTTT
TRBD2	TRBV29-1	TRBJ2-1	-	CSAYSGRANNEQFF	TGCAGCGCCTACAGCGGGAGGGCCAACAATGAGCAGTTCTTC
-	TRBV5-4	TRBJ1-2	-	CASTSGVHGYTF	TGTGCCAGCACCTCGGGGGTCCATGGCTACACCTTC
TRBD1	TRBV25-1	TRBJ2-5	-	CASSLGQGFQETQYF	TGTGCCAGCAGTTTAGGACAGGGTTTTCAAGAGACCCAGTACTTC
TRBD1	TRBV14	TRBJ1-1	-	CASSQGQTGTEKNTEAFF	TGTGCCAGCAGCCAGGGGCAGACCGGGACAGAAAAGAACACTGAAGCTTTCTTT
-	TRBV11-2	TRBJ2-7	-	CASSLGAGAGRYEQYF	TGTGCCAGCAGCTTAGGGGCAGGGGCCGGTCGGTACGAGCAGTACTTC
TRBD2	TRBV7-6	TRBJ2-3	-	CASSFALTSGREDTQYF	TGTGCCAGCAGCTTCGCCCTGACTAGCGGGAGGGAAGATACGCAGTATTTT
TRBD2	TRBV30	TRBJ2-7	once	CAWSVSSGSTEQYF	TGTGCCTGGAGTGTTAGTAGCGGGAGTACCGAGCAGTACTTC
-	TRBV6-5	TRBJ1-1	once	CASSRTRSENTEAFF	TGTGCCAGCAGTCGGACACGCTCTGAGAACACTGAAGCTTTCTTT
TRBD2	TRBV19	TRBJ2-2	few	CATKLAGYTGELFF	TGTGCCACCAAACTAGCGGGATACACCGGGGAGCTGTTTTTT
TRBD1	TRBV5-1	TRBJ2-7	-	CASSFQDRGPLKQYF	TGCGCCAGCAGCTTCCAAGACAGGGGGCCCCTCAAGCAGTACTTC
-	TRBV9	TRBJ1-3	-	CASRRSDFSGNTIYF	TGTGCCAGCAGGAGGTCGGACTTCTCTGGAAACACCATATATTTT
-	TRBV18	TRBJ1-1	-	CASSPSRRTEAFF	TGTGCCAGCTCACCAAGTAGAAGAACTGAAGCTTTCTTT
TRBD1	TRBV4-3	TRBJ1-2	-	CASSQGGTGRDGYTF	TGCGCCAGCAGCCAAGGTGGGACAGGAAGGGATGGCTACACCTTC
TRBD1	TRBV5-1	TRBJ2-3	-	CASSERDRGTDTQYF	TGCGCCAGCAGCGAACGGGACAGGGGAACAGATACGCAGTATTTT
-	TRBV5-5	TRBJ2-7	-	CASSCQQPPRDSSYEQYF	TGTGCCAGCTCATGCCAGCAGCCCCCCCGGGACTCTTCCTACGAGCAGTACTTC
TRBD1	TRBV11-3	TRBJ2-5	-	CASSPRQRQGQETQYF	TGTGCCAGCAGCCCCCGCCAGCGACAGGGGCAAGAGACCCAGTACTTC